The 21 T cell receptor beta chains given below trace back to one sample, sequenced in a study of cytotoxic CD8 clonotypes in ibrutinib-treated CLL. Sequencing was performed with immunoSEQ multiplex PCR; in TCRdb, only in-frame clones are kept and a portion is missing. Here the sample spans roughly 50,000 clones, 50% to 65% being singletons. Here the sequenced sample was PBMCs, taken after 24 months of ibrutinib treatment. These receptors came from a human donor with chronic lymphocytic leukemia.

The genes are TRBV5-6 and TRBJ2-2; D gene unclear. V gave up 0 bases and J gave up 7 bases, with 22 bases separating them. The CDR3 is 18 amino acids. Looked up from germline, CDR1 is SGHDT and CDR2 is YYEEEE. This chain's CDR3 is CASSLADGIEAPGGELFF. The CDR3 bases are TGTGCCAGCAGCTTGGCCGATGGGATCGAGGCTCCGGGCGGGGAGCTGTTTTTT.

J is TRBJ2-7 and V is TRBV5-1; D not certain. CDR1 and CDR2 from the germline V gene are SGHRS and YFSETQ. This CDR3 has 11 residues. The V end lost 4 bases, the J end lost 4 bases, and 6 bases lay between the germline ends. The CDR3 DNA reads TGCGCCAGCAGCATTGGGTACGAGCAGTACTTC. Amino acid sequence: CASSIGYEQYF.

This clone showed up just a few times. V is TRBV5-1 and J is TRBJ2-7; TRBD1 might be the D (6 bases). The V and J ends lost 1 base and 6 bases respectively, with 14 bases between them. The CDR3 length is 14 residues. Germline lookup yields CDR1 SGHRS and CDR2 YFSETQ. In DNA, the CDR3 is TGCGCCAGCAGCTTGTACAGGGAGCAGGGCGAGCAGTACTTC. Residues: CASSLYREQGEQYF.

This chain connects TRBV4-2 to TRBJ1-5; D not certain. Germline V CDR1 and CDR2: LGHNA, YNFKEQ. The V and J ends lost 0 bases and 0 bases respectively, with 6 bases between them. The CDR3 contains 15 residues. The CDR3: CASSQEWVSNQPQHF. The CDR3 coding sequence is TGTGCCAGCAGCCAAGAGTGGGTTAGCAATCAGCCCCAGCATTTT.

The rearrangement joins TRBV27 to TRBJ1-2; D remains ambiguous. Germline V gene lookup returns CDR1 MNHEY and CDR2 SMNVEV (reference sequence). Trimming removed 5 bases from V and 5 bases from J, with 12 bases in between. The CDR3 consists of 13 residues. The CDR3 region is CASSPQAGYGYTF. CDR3 sequence (DNA): TGTGCCAGCAGTCCCCAGGCCGGGTATGGCTACACCTTC.

This clone is a singleton in its sample. This chain joins TRBV7-8 and TRBJ2-7; D perhaps matches TRBD1 (6 bases). Looked up from germline, CDR1 is SGHVS and CDR2 is FQNEAQ. Trimming took off 4 bases at V and 2 bases at J, with 12 bases between the two ends. This CDR3 region has 14 residues. The CDR3 sequence is CASSSRDIPYEQYF. Written as DNA, the CDR3 is TGTGCCAGCAGCTCCCGGGACATCCCCTACGAGCAGTACTTC.

The J gene is TRBJ1-2, the V gene TRBV10-3; TRBD1 is a possible D gene (6 bases). The V gene's germline CDR1 is ENHRY and CDR2 SYGVKD. The V end lost 3 bases, the J end lost 4 bases, and 15 bases lay between the germline ends. The length of the CDR3 is 15 residues. CDR3 DNA sequence: TGTGCCATCAGTGACAAACGGACAGCCGGCTATGGCTACACCTTC. Its translation is CAISDKRTAGYGYTF.

This clone turned up a few times. The rearrangement links TRBV7-6 to TRBJ2-2, with D possibly TRBD1 on 5 matching bases. Per the germline V gene, CDR1 is SGHVS and CDR2 is FNYEAQ. The V gene lost 5 bases and the J gene lost 6 bases, with 13 bases spanning the gap. This CDR3 is 14 amino acids long. The CDR3 sequence: CASSRTQGPGELFF. The CDR3 coding sequence is TGTGCCAGCAGCCGCACGCAGGGCCCCGGGGAGCTGTTTTTT.

V is TRBV5-1 and J is TRBJ2-7; no clear D gene. From germline, CDR1 is SGHRS and CDR2 YFSETQ. V lost 4 bases and J 9 bases, leaving 14 bases between the germline ends. This CDR3 has 12 amino acids. The CDR3 nucleotides are TGCGCCAGCAGCCTCGGGTCTGGCTGGCAGTACTTC. Protein product: CASSLGSGWQYF.

The chain uses TRBV4-1 and TRBJ1-1; no reliable D call. The V end lost 2 bases, the J end lost 4 bases, and 8 bases lay between the germline ends. The CDR3 spans 13 residues. Germline-derived CDR1 and CDR2 are MGHRA and YSYEKL. The CDR3 is CASSQTLRTEAFF. In DNA form, the CDR3 reads TGCGCCAGCAGCCAAACGCTCCGCACTGAAGCTTTCTTT.

The chain is built from TRBV10-1 and TRBJ2-3; D not certain. This CDR3 spans 12 amino acids. V was shortened by 10 bases and J by 0 bases, with 8 bases between the two germline ends. In germline, CDR1 is WNHNN, CDR2 SYGVQD (reference sequence). The CDR3 bases are TGCGCCACCCCCCATAGCACAGATACGCAGTATTTT. Amino acids: CATPHSTDTQYF.

The CDR3 region has the DNA TGTGCCAGTAGTATGGACACAGCGTATGGCTACACCTTC. Residues: CASSMDTAYGYTF. This chain joins TRBV19 and TRBJ1-2; D is perhaps TRBD1 (5 bases). V lost 3 bases, J lost 5 bases, and 10 bases lay in between. Per the germline V gene, CDR1 is LNHDA and CDR2 is SQIVND (reference sequence). There are 13 residues in the CDR3. The variable domain in full, completed from reference TRBV19 and TRBJ1-2, reads DGGITQSPKYLFRKEGQNVTLSCEQNLNHDAMYWYRQDPGQGLRLIYYSQIVNDFQKGDIAEGYSVSREKKESFPLTVTSAQKNPTAFYLCASSMDTAYGYTFGSGTRLTVV.

This rearrangement joins TRBV5-4 to TRBJ2-7, with D tentatively TRBD1 (6 bases). The V gene lost 0 bases and the J gene lost 4 bases, with 11 bases spanning the gap. This CDR3 comprises 14 residues. Germline V gene sequence: CDR1 SGHNT, CDR2 YYREEE (reference sequence). The CDR3 is CASSLGTDGYEQYF. CDR3 nucleotides: TGTGCCAGCAGCTTGGGGACAGACGGATACGAGCAGTACTTC.

This chain uses TRBV5-1 with TRBJ2-5; either TRBD1 or TRBD2 may fit D (5 bases each). V shed 4 bases and J shed 4 bases, with 23 bases lying between them. Per the germline V gene, CDR1 is SGHRS and CDR2 is YFSETQ. The CDR3 has 17 residues. CDR3 in DNA: TGCGCCAGCAGCCCCACCGAGGGGTTTGGCTTAGGAGAGACCCAGTACTTC. Its translation is CASSPTEGFGLGETQYF.

The chain joins TRBV2 to TRBJ1-1; no firm D call. This CDR3 contains 13 residues. Per germline, CDR1 SNHLY and CDR2 FYNNEI. V lost 8 bases and J lost 4, with 14 bases in between. CDR3 in amino acids: CASSEGRSTEAFF. CDR3 sequence (DNA): TGTGCCAGCTCCGAAGGACGGAGCACTGAAGCTTTCTTT.

This chain uses TRBV19 with TRBJ2-7; D is perhaps TRBD1 (5 bases). Germline-derived CDR1 and CDR2 are LNHDA and SQIVND (reference sequence). The CDR3 contains 14 residues. The V end was cut by 6 bases, the J end by 6 bases, with 18 bases between. This chain's CDR3 is CASRHRTLSLEQYF. Here the CDR3 DNA reads TGTGCCAGTAGACACAGGACCCTTTCCCTCGAGCAGTACTTC. Looking up the rest from reference TRBV19 and TRBJ2-7 gives the full variable domain: DGGITQSPKYLFRKEGQNVTLSCEQNLNHDAMYWYRQDPGQGLRLIYYSQIVNDFQKGDIAEGYSVSREKKESFPLTVTSAQKNPTAFYLCASRHRTLSLEQYFGPGTRLTVT.

This clone was found a few times. The chain couples TRBV25-1 to TRBJ2-1; D is uncertain. This CDR3 region has 13 residues. The V gene lost 3 bases and the J gene lost 4 bases, with 7 bases spanning the gap. Looked up from germline, CDR1 is MGHDK and CDR2 is SYGVNS. CDR3 nucleotides: TGTGCCAGCAGTGAGGGGTGGTACAATGAGCAGTTCTTC. Amino acid sequence: CASSEGWYNEQFF.

This clone was found once. The V and J genes are TRBV29-1 and TRBJ2-3; D not certain. This CDR3 has 13 amino acids. V was trimmed by 1 base and J by 4 bases, leaving 9 bases between them. Germline V gene lookup returns CDR1 SQVTM and CDR2 ANQGSEA. The CDR3 sequence is CSVEGGLPDTQYF. As DNA, the CDR3 is TGCAGCGTTGAAGGGGGTCTCCCAGATACGCAGTATTTT.

V usage is TRBV5-1 and J usage is TRBJ1-3; D is perhaps TRBD1 (5 bases). There are 13 residues in the CDR3. The germline V gene encodes CDR1 SGHRS and CDR2 YFSETQ. V lost 5 bases and J lost 8, with 14 bases in between. The chain's CDR3 is CASRRDVGDTIYF. CDR3 coding DNA: TGCGCCAGCAGAAGGGACGTCGGGGACACCATATATTTT.

The chain has TRBV7-9 and TRBJ2-7; D unresolved. The CDR3 totals 13 residues. Germline assignment: CDR1 SEHNR and CDR2 FQNEAQ (reference sequence). The germline V and J ends were trimmed by 5 bases and 7 bases, with 15 bases remaining between them. The CDR3 coding sequence is TGTGCCAGCAGCCCCCTGGGCCCCGGGGAGCAGTACTTC. This codes for CASSPLGPGEQYF.

Remarks on this clone: Other DNA sequences within the sample encode an identical CDR3. The chain uses TRBV5-6 and TRBJ2-3, with 12 bases that match TRBD2. Germline assignment: CDR1 SGHDT and CDR2 YYEEEE. This CDR3 is 16 amino acids long. Trimming cost V 0 bases and J 5 bases; bases outside gene matches: 4. CDR3 DNA sequence: TGTGCCAGCAGCTTGGGACTAGCGGGGGCCCTAGATACGCAGTATTTT. Protein sequence: CASSLGLAGALDTQYF.